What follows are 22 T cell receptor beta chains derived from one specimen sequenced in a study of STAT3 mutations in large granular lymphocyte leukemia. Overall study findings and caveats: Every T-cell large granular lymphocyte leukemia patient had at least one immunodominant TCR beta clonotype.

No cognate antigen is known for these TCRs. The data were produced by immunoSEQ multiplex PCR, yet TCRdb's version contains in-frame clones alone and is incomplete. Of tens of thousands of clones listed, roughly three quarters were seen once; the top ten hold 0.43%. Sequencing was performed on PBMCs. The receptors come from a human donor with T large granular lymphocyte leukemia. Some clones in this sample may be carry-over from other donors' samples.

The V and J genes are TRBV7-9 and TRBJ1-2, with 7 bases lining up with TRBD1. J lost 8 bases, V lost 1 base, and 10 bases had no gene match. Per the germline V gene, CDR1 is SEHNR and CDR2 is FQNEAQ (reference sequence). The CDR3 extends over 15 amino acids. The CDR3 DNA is TGTGCCAGCAGCTTAGGGACAGGAGGGCCAAGCGGCTACACCTTC. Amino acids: CASSLGTGGPSGYTF.

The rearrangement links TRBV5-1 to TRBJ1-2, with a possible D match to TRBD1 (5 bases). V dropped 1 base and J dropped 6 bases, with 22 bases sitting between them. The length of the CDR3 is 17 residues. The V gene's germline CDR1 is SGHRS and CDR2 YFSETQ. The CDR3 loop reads CASSLTWGGLSPNGYTF. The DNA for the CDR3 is TGCGCCAGCAGCTTGACTTGGGGGGGACTCTCGCCTAATGGCTACACCTTC. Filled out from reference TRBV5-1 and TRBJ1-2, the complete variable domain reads KAGVTQTPRYLIKTRGQQVTLSCSPISGHRSVSWYQQTPGQGLQFLFEYFSETQRNKGNFPGRFSGRQFSNSRSEMNVSTLELGDSALYLCASSLTWGGLSPNGYTFGSGTRLTVV.

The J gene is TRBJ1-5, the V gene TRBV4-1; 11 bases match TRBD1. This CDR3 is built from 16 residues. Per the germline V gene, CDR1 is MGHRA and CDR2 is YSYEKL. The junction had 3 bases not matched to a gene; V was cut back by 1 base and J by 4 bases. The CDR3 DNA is TGCGCCAGCAGCCAAGGCGGACAGGGGGCGAATCAGCCCCAGCATTTT. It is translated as CASSQGGQGANQPQHF.

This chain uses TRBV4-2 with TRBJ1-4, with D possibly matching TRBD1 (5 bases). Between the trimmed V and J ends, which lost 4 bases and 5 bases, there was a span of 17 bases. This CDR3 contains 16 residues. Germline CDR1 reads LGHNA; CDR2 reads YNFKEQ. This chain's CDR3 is CASSPGAGTRNEKLFF. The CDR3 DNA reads TGTGCCAGCAGCCCTGGCGCGGGGACTCGAAATGAAAAACTGTTTTTT.

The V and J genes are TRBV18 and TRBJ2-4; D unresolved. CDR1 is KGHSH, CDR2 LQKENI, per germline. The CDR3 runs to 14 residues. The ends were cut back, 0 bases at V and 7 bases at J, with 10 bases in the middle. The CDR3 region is CASSPPIGFNIQYF. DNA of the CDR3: TGTGCCAGCTCACCACCCATAGGGTTTAACATTCAGTACTTC.

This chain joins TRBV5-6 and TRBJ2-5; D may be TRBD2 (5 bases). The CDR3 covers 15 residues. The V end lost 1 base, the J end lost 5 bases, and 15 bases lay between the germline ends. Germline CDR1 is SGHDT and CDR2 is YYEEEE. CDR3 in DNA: TGTGCCAGCAGCTTGATGGGCCGGGCGGGTGAGACCCAGTACTTC. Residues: CASSLMGRAGETQYF.

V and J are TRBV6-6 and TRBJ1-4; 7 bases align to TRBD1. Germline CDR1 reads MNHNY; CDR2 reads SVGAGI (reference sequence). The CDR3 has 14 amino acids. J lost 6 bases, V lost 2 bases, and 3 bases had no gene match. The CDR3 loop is CASSYGQGDEKLFF. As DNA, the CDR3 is TGTGCCAGCAGTTACGGGCAGGGGGATGAAAAACTGTTTTTT.

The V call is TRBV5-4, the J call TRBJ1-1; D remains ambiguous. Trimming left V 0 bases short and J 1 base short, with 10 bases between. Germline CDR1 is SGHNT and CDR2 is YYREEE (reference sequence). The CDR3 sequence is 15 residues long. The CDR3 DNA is TGTGCCAGCAGCTTGGTTCCGGGCTGGAACACTGAAGCTTTCTTT. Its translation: CASSLVPGWNTEAFF.

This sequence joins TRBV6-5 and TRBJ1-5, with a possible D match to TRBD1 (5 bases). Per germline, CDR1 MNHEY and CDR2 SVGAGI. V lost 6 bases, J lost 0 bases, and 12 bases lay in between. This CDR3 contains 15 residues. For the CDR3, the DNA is TGTGCCAGCAGAACATACAGGAATAGCAATCAGCCCCAGCATTTT. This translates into CASRTYRNSNQPQHF.

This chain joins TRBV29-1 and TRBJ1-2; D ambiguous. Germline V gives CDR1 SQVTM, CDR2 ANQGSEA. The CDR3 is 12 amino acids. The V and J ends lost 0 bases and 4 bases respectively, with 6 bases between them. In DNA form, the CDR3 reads TGCAGCGTTGAAGAAACAGTCTATGGCTACACCTTC. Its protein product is CSVEETVYGYTF.

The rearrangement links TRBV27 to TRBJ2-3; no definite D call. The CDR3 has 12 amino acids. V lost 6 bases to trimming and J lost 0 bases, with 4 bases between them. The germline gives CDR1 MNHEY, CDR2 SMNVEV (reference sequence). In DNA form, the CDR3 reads TGTGCCAGCAGAACTAGCACAGATACGCAGTATTTT. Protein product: CASRTSTDTQYF.

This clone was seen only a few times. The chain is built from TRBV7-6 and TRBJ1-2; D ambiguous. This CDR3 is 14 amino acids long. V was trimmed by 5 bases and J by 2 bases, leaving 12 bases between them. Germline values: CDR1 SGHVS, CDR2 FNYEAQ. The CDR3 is CASSLTQENYGYTF. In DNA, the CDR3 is TGTGCCAGCAGCCTTACCCAGGAGAACTATGGCTACACCTTC.

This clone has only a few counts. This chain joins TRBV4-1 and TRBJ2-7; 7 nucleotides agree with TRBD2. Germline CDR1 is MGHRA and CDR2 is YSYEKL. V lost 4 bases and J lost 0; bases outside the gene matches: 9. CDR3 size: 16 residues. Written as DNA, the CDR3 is TGCGCCAGCAGCCCAGGACTGGGGGGGGGCTCCTACGAGCAGTACTTC. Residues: CASSPGLGGGSYEQYF.

For the CDR3, the DNA is TGTGCCAGCAGTTACTCAGGAGGGGGCACTGAAGCTTTCTTT. It translates to CASSYSGGGTEAFF. The V and J genes are TRBV6-6 and TRBJ1-1; D is possibly TRBD1 (6 bases). The CDR3 extends over 14 amino acids. Trimming left V 0 bases short and J 4 bases short, with 9 bases between. CDR1 MNHNY and CDR2 SVGAGI come from the germline V gene (reference sequence).

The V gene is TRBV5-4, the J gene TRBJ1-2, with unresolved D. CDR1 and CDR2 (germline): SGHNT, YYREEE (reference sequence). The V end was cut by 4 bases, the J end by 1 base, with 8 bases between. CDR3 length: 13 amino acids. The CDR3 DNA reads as TGTGCCAGCAGCGTAGATATTAACTATGGCTACACCTTC. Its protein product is CASSVDINYGYTF.

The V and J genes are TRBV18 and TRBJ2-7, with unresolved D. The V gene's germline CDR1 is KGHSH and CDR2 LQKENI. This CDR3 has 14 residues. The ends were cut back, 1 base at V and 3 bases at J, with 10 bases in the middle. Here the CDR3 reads CASSPLGRSYEQYF. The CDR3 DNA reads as TGTGCCAGCTCACCACTTGGACGGAGCTACGAGCAGTACTTC.

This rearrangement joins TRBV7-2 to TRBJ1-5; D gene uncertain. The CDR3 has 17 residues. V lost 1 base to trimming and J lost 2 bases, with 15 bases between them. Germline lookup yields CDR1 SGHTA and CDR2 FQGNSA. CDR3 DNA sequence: TGTGCCAGCAGCTTAGTGTCTACGGCCGGGGGCAATCAGCCCCAGCATTTT. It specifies CASSLVSTAGGNQPQHF.

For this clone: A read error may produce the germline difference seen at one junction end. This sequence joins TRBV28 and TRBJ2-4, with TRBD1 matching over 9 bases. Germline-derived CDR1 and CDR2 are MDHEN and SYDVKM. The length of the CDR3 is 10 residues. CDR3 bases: TGTGCCAGCAGTTCGGACAGGGGAAACTTC. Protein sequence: CASSSDRGNF.

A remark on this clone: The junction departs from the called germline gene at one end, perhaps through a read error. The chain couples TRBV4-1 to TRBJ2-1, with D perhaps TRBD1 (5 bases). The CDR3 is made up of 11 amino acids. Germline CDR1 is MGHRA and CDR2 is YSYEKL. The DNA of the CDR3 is TGCGCCAGCAGCTCAAACGCCCAACAGGTCTTC. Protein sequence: CASSSNAQQVF.

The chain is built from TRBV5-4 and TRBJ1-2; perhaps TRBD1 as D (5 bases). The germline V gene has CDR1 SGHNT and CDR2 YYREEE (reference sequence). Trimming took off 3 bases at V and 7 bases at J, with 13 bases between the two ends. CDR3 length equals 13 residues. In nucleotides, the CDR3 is TGTGCCAGCAGCTACCCACTGGGGGGTGGCTACACCTTC. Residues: CASSYPLGGGYTF.

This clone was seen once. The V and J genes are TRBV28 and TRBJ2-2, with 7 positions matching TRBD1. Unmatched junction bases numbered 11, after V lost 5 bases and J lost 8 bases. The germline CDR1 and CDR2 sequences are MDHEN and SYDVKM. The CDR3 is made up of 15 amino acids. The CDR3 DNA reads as TGTGCCAGCAGTCTCGTTACAGGGGCGGTTGGGGAGCTGTTTTTT. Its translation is CASSLVTGAVGELFF. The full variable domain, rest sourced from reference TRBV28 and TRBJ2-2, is DVKVTQSSRYLVKRTGEKVFLECVQDMDHENMFWYRQDPGLGLRLIYFSYDVKMKEKGDIPEGYSVSREKKERFSLILESASTNQTSMYLCASSLVTGAVGELFFGEGSRLTVL.

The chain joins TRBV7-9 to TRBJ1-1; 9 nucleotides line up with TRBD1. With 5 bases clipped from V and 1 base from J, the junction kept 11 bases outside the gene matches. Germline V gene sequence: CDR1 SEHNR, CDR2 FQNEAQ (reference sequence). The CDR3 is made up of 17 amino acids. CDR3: CASSQRDRALTNTEAFF. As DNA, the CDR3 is TGTGCCAGCAGCCAACGGGACAGGGCTTTAACGAACACTGAAGCTTTCTTT.